This T cell receptor (beta chain) was sequenced during a study of long-term antiretroviral therapy in people with HIV (dated by TCRdb to about 2022). In terms of the full investigation: The earliest samples were collected about a decade before the 2015 WHO recommendation for immediate ART, when ART was typically delayed until CD4 counts fell. From a few dozen adults with confirmed HIV infection, the cohort provided some 200 cryopreserved PBMC samples, gathered serially across a mean of about six years (range 1-12). No cross-contamination during QIAcube processing was seen in test extractions of a monoclonal T-cell line run alongside 33 polyclonal samples. Of the 30 participants with HIV, about a dozen were female. A retrospective serial study tested whether changes in peripheral blood TRB repertoire composition and diversity were associated with ART initiation and durable HIV suppression.

The immunoSEQ hsTCRB v3.0 assay was used at survey level resolution to sequence the TRB variable region. The targeted TRB sequencing depth was about 40,000-55,000 T-cell genomes per sample. TRB libraries were pooled and sequenced on an Illumina MiSeq using a v3 150-cycle kit. The study's processing was this. Analysis of repertoires was carried out in R inside a reproducible Nextflow workflow spanning QC, data transformation and analysis. LymphoSeq2, an R package for exploring AIRR-Seq data, was used to implement the custom analyses. Several samples that produced fewer than 5000 total TRB sequences were removed, so fewer than 200 HIV repertoires were analyzed. Among the 180 to 200 HIV repertoires that were kept, almost 60 were collected before ART initiation and roughly 130 were collected after ART initiation. Each repertoire was downsampled to 5000 TRB nucleotide sequences, and summary statistics were averaged across 100 downsampling iterations. TRB sequences were retained for analysis only if CDR3 regions of at least seven amino acids were present. Diversity was assessed using a clonality score derived from Shannon entropy and using the Gini coefficient. In repertoire networks, the top 5000 CDR3 amino acid sequences were linked whenever an edit distance of one separated two sequences. For TRB CDR3 amino acid sequences, antigen specificity groups and MHC restriction were predicted with GLIPH2. To flag known CMV, EBV, HIV or tissue antigen associations, CDR3 amino acid sequences were matched against VDJdb and McPAS-TCR. Pre-ART, post-ART and control groups were compared with Wilcoxon signed-rank tests and Holm-Bonferroni correction. TCRdb obtained this table from immuneACCESS and retained in-frame rearrangements with V and J assigned. These tables miss some clones; where compared with another copy, unresolved V genes account for less than half of the shortfall, and the remainder is unexplained. V and J calls and clone size follow that table, whereas D and trimming were derived from the DNA. The sample table records fewer than 25,000 clones; approximately 86% of these occur just once. The ten largest make up less than 20% of the sample.

V has 1 base trimmed and J has 8 bases trimmed; junction bases matching no gene number 12. Including cysteine and phenylalanine, the CDR3 has 15 amino acids. The retained sequence is limited to the CDR3, 45 bases, with the frame set at the first base. The germline V gene gives CDR1 as SQVTM and CDR2 as ANQGSEA. Inclusion was restricted to participants for whom at least one PBMC sample before ART initiation and at least two post-ART samples were available. Every participant with HIV received treatment in the United States of America. Before DNA extraction, cryopreserved samples of 1-10 million PBMC were thawed and washed. At the time of the earliest PBMC sample, participants with HIV were aged between roughly 20 and 55 years. PBMC samples were contributed by each participant from 1-4 timepoints before ART initiation and 2-8 timepoints after ART initiation, with a median of 7 samples. Serial HIV viral load, CD4+ T-cell count, ART history and demographic data were obtained for every participant. Genomic DNA was extracted from unsorted PBMC with a Qiagen kit on a QIAcube, with processing performed in batches of 12 samples.

Broad study findings and their caveats: Unsorted PBMC were profiled instead of sorted CD4+ and CD8+ T cells because pre-ART samples had limited cell numbers. At every time point, the repertoire was dominated by expanded TRB clones first identified before ART initiation, although this dominance fluctuated and, in many PLHIV, declined after ART. ART initiation was associated with a significant increase in TRB diversity, but diversity stayed significantly below transplant donor controls even after long-term ART. Inferences about post-ART repertoire changes are limited because no data were available on ART adherence, viral resistance or therapy changes. The samples span the years 2004 to 2017, and the ART regimens used may be less effective than current regimens. Narrower CDR3 length ranges were observed in HIV repertoires than in controls, and an antigen-experienced repertoire with only a slight naive shift after ART was suggested by the network structure. Limited PBMC availability meant only the TCR beta chain was sequenced, without alpha chain pairing.

As for this clone: There is no known antigen for this receptor. The record has no base qualities; no much larger clone is one base away.

This TCR derives from a man aged 45 to 65 with HIV. The sample here was unsorted PBMCs, taken 1.2 years after starting antiretroviral therapy. The chain joins TRBV29-1 to TRBJ2-5; the central 8 bases match TRBD2. The bases are TGCAGCGTTGAAGGGAGGGCTAGCGGGCTATATACCCAGTACTTC. Protein translation: CSVEGRASGLYTQYF.